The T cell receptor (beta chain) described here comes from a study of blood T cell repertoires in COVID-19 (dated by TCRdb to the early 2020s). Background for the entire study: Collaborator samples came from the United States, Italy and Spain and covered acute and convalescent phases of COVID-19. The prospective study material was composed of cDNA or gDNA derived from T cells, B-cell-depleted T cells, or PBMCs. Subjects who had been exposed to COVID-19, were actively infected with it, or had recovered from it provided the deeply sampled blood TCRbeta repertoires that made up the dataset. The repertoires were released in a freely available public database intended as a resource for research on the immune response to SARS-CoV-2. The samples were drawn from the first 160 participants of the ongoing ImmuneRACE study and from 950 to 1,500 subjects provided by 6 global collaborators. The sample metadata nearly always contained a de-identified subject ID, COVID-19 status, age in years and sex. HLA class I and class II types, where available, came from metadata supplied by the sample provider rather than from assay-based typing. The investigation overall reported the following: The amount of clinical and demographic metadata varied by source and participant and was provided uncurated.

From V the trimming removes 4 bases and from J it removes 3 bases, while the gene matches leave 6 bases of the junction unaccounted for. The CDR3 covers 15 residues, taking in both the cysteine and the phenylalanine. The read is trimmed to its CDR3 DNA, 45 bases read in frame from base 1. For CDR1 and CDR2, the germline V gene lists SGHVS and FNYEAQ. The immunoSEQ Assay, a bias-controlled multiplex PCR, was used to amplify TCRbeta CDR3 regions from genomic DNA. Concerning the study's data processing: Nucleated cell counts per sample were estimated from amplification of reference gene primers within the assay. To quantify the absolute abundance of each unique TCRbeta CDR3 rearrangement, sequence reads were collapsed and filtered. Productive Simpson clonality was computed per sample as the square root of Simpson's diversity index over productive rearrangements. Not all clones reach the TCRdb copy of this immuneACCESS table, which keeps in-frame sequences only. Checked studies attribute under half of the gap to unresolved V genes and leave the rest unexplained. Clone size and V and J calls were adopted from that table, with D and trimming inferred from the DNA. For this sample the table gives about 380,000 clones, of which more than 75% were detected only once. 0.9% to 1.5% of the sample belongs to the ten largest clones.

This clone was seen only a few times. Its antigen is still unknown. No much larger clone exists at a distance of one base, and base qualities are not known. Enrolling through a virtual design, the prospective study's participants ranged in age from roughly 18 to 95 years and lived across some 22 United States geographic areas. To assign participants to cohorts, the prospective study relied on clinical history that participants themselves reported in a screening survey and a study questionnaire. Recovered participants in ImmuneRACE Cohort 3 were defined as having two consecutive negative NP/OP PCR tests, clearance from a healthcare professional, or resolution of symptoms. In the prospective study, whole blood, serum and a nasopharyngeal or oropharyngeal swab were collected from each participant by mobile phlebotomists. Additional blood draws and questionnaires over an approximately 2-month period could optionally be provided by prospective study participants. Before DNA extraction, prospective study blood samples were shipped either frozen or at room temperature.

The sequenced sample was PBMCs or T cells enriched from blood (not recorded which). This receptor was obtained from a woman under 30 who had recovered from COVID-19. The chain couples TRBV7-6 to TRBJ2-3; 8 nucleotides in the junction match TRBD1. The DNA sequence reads TGTGCCAGCAGCTCAAGACAGGGGAGTACAGATACGCAGTATTTT. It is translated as CASSSRQGSTDTQYF.